This TCR beta chain was retrieved from a study of tumor and adjacent non-tumor tissue in lung cancer. Across the study: There were 12 adenocarcinoma, a couple of squamous cell carcinoma and 1 small cell lung cancer cases. Some 3.9 million productive TCRbeta reads were obtained per sample on average. Findings and limits, study-wide: Tumor tissue had significantly higher TCR diversity than normal lung.

Three rounds of nested PCR, following a modified ARM-PCR protocol, produced the TCRbeta library. TCRdb redid the calling of the multiplex PCR reads with MiXCR, one entry per CDR3 protein. The sample records around 70,000 distinct CDR3 sequences, about 60% being singletons. To note about this clonotype: Antigen specificity is unknown.

No cell sorting was done before RNA was extracted from the tissue. Between August and November 2014, newly diagnosed, chemotherapy-naive lung cancer patients underwent thoracic surgery in China. Trimming pared 5 bases from V and 7 bases from J, leaving 10 bases between. The CDR3 runs 12 residues. Looked up from germline, CDR1 is SGHNT and CDR2 is YYREEE (reference sequence). Sequenced material: lung tumor tissue. The rearrangement links TRBV5-4 to TRBJ2-1; the D gene could be TRBD1 or TRBD2 (5 bases each). The origin of this receptor is a man in his forties or fifties with non-small cell lung cancer. The CDR3 protein is CASSQWGNEQFF. As DNA, the CDR3 is TGTGCCAGCAGTCAATGGGGGAATGAGCAGTTCTTC.